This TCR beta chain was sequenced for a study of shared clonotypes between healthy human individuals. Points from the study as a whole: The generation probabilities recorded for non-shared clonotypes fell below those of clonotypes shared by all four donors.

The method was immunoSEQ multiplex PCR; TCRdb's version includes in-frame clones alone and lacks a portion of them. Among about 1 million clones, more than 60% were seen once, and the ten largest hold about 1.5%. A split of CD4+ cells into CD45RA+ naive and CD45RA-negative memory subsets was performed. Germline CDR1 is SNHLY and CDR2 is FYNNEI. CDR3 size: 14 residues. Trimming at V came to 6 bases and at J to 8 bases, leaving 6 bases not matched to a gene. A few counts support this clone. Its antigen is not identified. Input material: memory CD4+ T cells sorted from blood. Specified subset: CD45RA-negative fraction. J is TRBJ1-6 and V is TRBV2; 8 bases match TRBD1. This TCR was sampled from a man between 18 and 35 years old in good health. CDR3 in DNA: TGTGCCAGCAGAGGCGGACAGGGCTATTCACCCCTCCACTTT. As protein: CASRGGQGYSPLHF.